These 30 T cell receptor beta chains originate from one sample sequenced in a study of blood T cell repertoires in COVID-19. Measured with immunoSEQ multiplex PCR; TCRdb has only the in-frame clones, and not every one. The table has 65,000 to 80,000 clones, around 87% seen once. The specimen was peripheral blood. These TCRs come from a man between 50 and 59 years old with active COVID-19.

This CDR3 is CASSYTIAGGSTDTQYF. CDR3 coding DNA: TGTGCCAGCAGTTACACTATAGCGGGGGGAAGCACAGATACGCAGTATTTT. The genes are TRBV6-2 or TRBV6-3 and TRBJ2-3; 10 bases agree with TRBD2. This CDR3 region has 17 residues. The V gene end was trimmed by 2 bases and the J gene end by 0 bases; junction bases not matched to a gene: 5. Germline-derived CDR1 and CDR2 are MNHEY and SVGEGT.

The chain links TRBV9 to TRBJ2-1, with 12 bases fitting TRBD2. The CDR3 is 16 residues long. Trimming at V came to 5 bases and at J to 7 bases, leaving 10 bases not matched to a gene. CDR1 is SGDLS, CDR2 YYNGEE, per germline. CDR3 residues: CASRPGGLAGGNEQFF. For the CDR3, the DNA is TGTGCCAGCAGGCCTGGGGGACTAGCGGGTGGGAATGAGCAGTTCTTC.

CDR3 residues: CASSLGGQNRETQYF. In nucleotides, the CDR3 is TGTGCCAGCAGCTTGGGGGGACAGAACCGGGAGACCCAGTACTTC. The chain carries TRBV5-4 and TRBJ2-5; 7 bases line up with TRBD1. Germline V lookup: CDR1 SGHNT, CDR2 YYREEE (reference sequence). The CDR3 has 15 residues. With V trimmed by 0 bases and J by 5 bases, 7 bases remained unmatched.

This clone was picked up one time. This chain uses TRBV6-5 with TRBJ2-7, with TRBD1 matching over 9 bases. There are 15 residues in the CDR3. V gave up 7 bases and J gave up 4 bases; unmatched junction bases: 11. CDR1 is MNHEY and CDR2 is SVGAGI in the germline V gene. Here the CDR3 reads CASTTTGTGTYEQYF. CDR3 in DNA: TGTGCCAGCACCACTACCGGGACAGGGACATACGAGCAGTACTTC.

The genes are TRBV7-2 and TRBJ2-2; 11 positions match TRBD1. V trimming: 5 bases; J trimming: 3 bases; junction bases outside the gene matches: 5. Germline CDR1 SGHTA, CDR2 FQGNSA. The CDR3 sequence is 16 residues long. The CDR3 DNA sequence: TGTGCCAGCAGCGGCCGGACAGGGGGCCACACCGGGGAGCTGTTTTTT. It translates to CASSGRTGGHTGELFF. The variable domain in full, with the rest retrieved from reference TRBV7-2 and TRBJ2-2, is GAGVSQSPSNKVTEKGKDVELRCDPISGHTALYWYRQSLGQGLEFLIYFQGNSAPDKSGLPSDRFSAERTGGSVSTLTIQRTQQEDSAVYLCASSGRTGGHTGELFFGEGSRLTVL.

This chain uses TRBV28 with TRBJ2-4, with D possibly being TRBD2 (6 bases). CDR3 length equals 13 residues. Trimming removed 8 bases from V and 2 bases from J, with 10 bases in between. Germline V lookup: CDR1 MDHEN, CDR2 SYDVKM. CDR3 coding DNA: TGTGCCAGCGGAGGGGTTTCCAAAAACATTCAGTACTTC. This translates into CASGGVSKNIQYF.

The V call is TRBV19, the J call TRBJ1-5; the D is unclear. Trimming stripped 7 bases from V and 4 bases from J, with 20 bases between. The germline CDR1 and CDR2 sequences are LNHDA and SQIVND (reference sequence). This CDR3 contains 16 residues. The CDR3 bases are TGTGCCAGTACCTCGCAAGCCCCATTCGGGAATCAGCCCCAGCATTTT. This encodes CASTSQAPFGNQPQHF.

This clone showed up just once. The V gene is TRBV25-1, the J gene TRBJ1-6; 7 bases are shared with TRBD1. Germline CDR1 MGHDK, CDR2 SYGVNS. The CDR3 contains 14 residues. V shed 6 bases and J 6 bases; nucleotides not matched to a gene: 5. CDR3 in amino acids: CASRVTGPNSPLHF. In DNA, the CDR3 is TGTGCCAGCAGGGTGACAGGGCCTAATTCACCCCTCCACTTT.

J is TRBJ2-2 and V is TRBV5-5; possibly TRBD1 for D (6 bases). Trimming cost V 0 bases and J 4 bases, with 10 bases left between them. Germline CDR1 reads SGHKS; CDR2 reads YYEKEE (reference sequence). This CDR3 region has 15 residues. As DNA, the CDR3 is TGTGCCAGCAGCTTGGATATAGGGGGCACCGGGGAGCTGTTTTTT. Translation: CASSLDIGGTGELFF.

This rearrangement joins TRBV27 to TRBJ1-6, with TRBD1 identical over 7 bases. The V segment lost 6 bases and the J segment 13 bases; nucleotides outside the gene matches: 15. The germline CDR1 and CDR2 sequences are MNHEY and SMNVEV (reference sequence). The CDR3 has 15 amino acids. CDR3 region: CASRILTGQTLPLHF. Here the CDR3 DNA reads TGTGCCAGCAGGATTCTCACGGGACAGACTCTCCCCCTCCACTTT.

Only one count was recorded for this clone. The chain joins TRBV4-2 to TRBJ1-4; 10 bases are shared with TRBD1. Germline assignment: CDR1 LGHNA and CDR2 YNFKEQ. V dropped 4 bases and J dropped 7; count of bases not matched to a gene: 3. There are 14 residues in the CDR3. The CDR3 loop reads CASSRGQGGEKLFF. In DNA form, the CDR3 reads TGTGCCAGCAGCCGAGGACAGGGGGGTGAAAAACTGTTTTTT.

The chain is built from TRBV15 and TRBJ2-1; TRBD1 aligns across 7 bases. The CDR3 has 16 residues. From germline, CDR1 is LNHNV and CDR2 YYDKDF (reference sequence). V lost 6 bases, J lost 4 bases, and 12 bases stayed unmatched. For the CDR3, the DNA is TGTGCCACCAGTGAGACAGGGTATAACCTATACAATGAGCAGTTCTTC. Protein: CATSETGYNLYNEQFF.

This clone was observed a few times. The chain carries TRBV6-4 and TRBJ2-3; 11 bases match TRBD2. Losses at the gene ends were 6 bases for V and 4 bases for J; bases not matched to a gene: 3. Germline-derived CDR1 and CDR2 are MRHNA and SNTAGT. The CDR3 loop spans 14 amino acids. The CDR3 DNA follows: TGTGCCAGCAGACTAGCGGGAGACTCAGATACGCAGTATTTT. Residues: CASRLAGDSDTQYF.

This clone has a single count. This chain joins TRBV7-2 and TRBJ1-5; the match to TRBD1 covers 7 bases. J gave up 4 bases and V 4 bases, and 10 bases lay outside the gene matches. The germline gives CDR1 SGHTA, CDR2 FQGNSA. The CDR3 covers 16 residues. The CDR3 spells CASSSEKGQYNQPQHF. DNA for the CDR3: TGTGCCAGCAGCTCGGAAAAGGGACAGTATAATCAGCCCCAGCATTTT.

The count of this clone is one. Additional DNA sequences in this sample encode the identical CDR3. The chain uses TRBV3-1 (or the pseudogene TRBV3-2) and TRBJ1-2; no clear D. V shed 1 base and J shed 5 bases, with 5 bases lying between them. The CDR3 totals 12 residues. From germline, CDR1 is LGHDT and CDR2 YNNKEL (reference sequence). The CDR3 sequence is CASSQGRYGYTF. CDR3 nucleotide sequence: TGTGCCAGCAGCCAAGGTCGGTATGGCTACACCTTC.

V and J are TRBV5-4 and TRBJ1-2; D might be TRBD1 (6 bases). Germline V gene data show CDR1 as SGHNT and CDR2 as YYREEE (reference sequence). The CDR3 extends over 15 amino acids. The V gene lost 0 bases and the J gene lost 4 bases, with 13 bases spanning the gap. This chain's CDR3 is CASSLGRGGGYGYTF. The DNA of the CDR3 is TGTGCCAGCAGCTTGGGTAGGGGGGGCGGCTATGGCTACACCTTC.

The chain carries TRBV18 and TRBJ2-2; 8 positions match TRBD2. The V gene end was trimmed by 2 bases and the J gene end by 7 bases; junction bases not matched to a gene: 9. Germline V gene sequence: CDR1 KGHSH, CDR2 LQKENI. CDR3 size: 16 residues. This CDR3 reads CASSPLAGGQHGELFF. CDR3 sequence (DNA): TGTGCCAGCTCACCATTGGCGGGAGGTCAACACGGGGAGCTGTTTTTT.

The gene calls are TRBV6-5 and TRBJ1-6; a weak D match, TRBD1 (5 bases). The germline V gene encodes CDR1 MNHEY and CDR2 SVGAGI. The CDR3 is 13 amino acids. The V gene lost 4 bases and the J gene lost 7 bases, with 8 bases spanning the gap. CDR3 amino acids: CASSWNRNSPLHF. For the CDR3, the DNA is TGTGCCAGCAGTTGGAACAGGAATTCACCCCTCCACTTT.

The V call is TRBV2, the J call TRBJ1-2; a weak D match, TRBD1 (5 bases). CDR3 length: 18 residues. Germline lookup yields CDR1 SNHLY and CDR2 FYNNEI. Trimming left V 0 bases short and J 4 bases short, with 21 bases between. CDR3 in amino acids: CASSEAWGGSYRFYGYTF. Here the CDR3 DNA reads TGTGCCAGCAGTGAAGCTTGGGGGGGTTCTTATAGGTTCTATGGCTACACCTTC.

This clone was detected only a few times. The rearrangement uses TRBV5-5 and TRBJ1-5, with D unclear. V lost 2 bases to trimming and J lost 0 bases, with 6 bases between them. This CDR3 is built from 14 residues. Germline V CDR1 and CDR2: SGHKS, YYEKEE (reference sequence). The CDR3 DNA reads as TGTGCCAGCAGCTTAGACTATAGCAATCAGCCCCAGCATTTT. Residues: CASSLDYSNQPQHF.

The V and J genes are TRBV29-1 and TRBJ1-5; D may be TRBD1 (6 bases). The germline V and J ends were trimmed by 6 bases and 4 bases, with 16 bases remaining between them. CDR3 length: 14 amino acids. In germline, CDR1 is SQVTM, CDR2 ANQGSEA. This CDR3 is CSVPDQGSNQPQHF. The CDR3 coding sequence is TGCAGCGTCCCGGACCAGGGGTCTAATCAGCCCCAGCATTTT.

The chain uses TRBV28 and TRBJ2-7, with a weak D call TRBD1 (5 bases). The germline V and J ends were trimmed by 3 bases and 2 bases, with 17 bases remaining between them. The germline CDR1 and CDR2 sequences are MDHEN and SYDVKM. The CDR3 runs 16 residues. CDR3 residues: CASSLQRKGRPYEQYF. The CDR3 nucleotides read TGTGCCAGCAGTTTGCAGCGAAAGGGGCGACCCTACGAGCAGTACTTC.

This clone occurred once. The chain is built from TRBV6-5 and TRBJ2-7; possibly TRBD1 for D (5 bases). Germline CDR1 MNHEY, CDR2 SVGAGI. There are 14 residues in the CDR3. Trimming took 2 bases from V and 2 from J, leaving 10 bases between them. The CDR3 nucleotides read TGTGCCAGCAGTTACGACAGTTTCGCCTACGAGCAGTACTTC. It yields the protein CASSYDSFAYEQYF.

The CDR3 protein is CATSDRTSGRTTDTQYF. The CDR3, as DNA: TGTGCCACCAGTGACAGGACTAGCGGACGAACCACAGATACGCAGTATTTT. The rearrangement joins TRBV24-1 to TRBJ2-3; 10 bases match TRBD2. CDR1 is KGHDR, CDR2 SFDVKD, per germline. The CDR3 is 17 amino acids. V trimming: 4 bases; J trimming: 2 bases; junction bases outside the gene matches: 8.

This chain links TRBV5-6 with TRBJ1-2; 7 bases are a match to TRBD1. The CDR3 consists of 13 residues. Germline V gene lookup returns CDR1 SGHDT and CDR2 YYEEEE. The V gene end was trimmed by 4 bases and the J gene end by 6 bases; junction bases not matched to a gene: 6. CDR3 coding DNA: TGTGCCAGCAGCCCATCTCAGGGGGATGGCTACACCTTC. Translated, it gives CASSPSQGDGYTF.

The chain combines TRBV19 with TRBJ2-1; 9 nucleotides line up with TRBD2. The CDR3 runs 13 residues. The germline V gene encodes CDR1 LNHDA and CDR2 SQIVND (reference sequence). After removal of 6 bases from V and 9 bases from J, the junction contained 6 bases not matched to a gene. CDR3 DNA sequence: TGTGCCAGTAGATCCCCAGCGGGAGGTGAGCAGTTCTTC. Translated, it gives CASRSPAGGEQFF. Variable domain in full (rest from reference TRBV19 and TRBJ2-1): DGGITQSPKYLFRKEGQNVTLSCEQNLNHDAMYWYRQDPGQGLRLIYYSQIVNDFQKGDIAEGYSVSREKKESFPLTVTSAQKNPTAFYLCASRSPAGGEQFFGPGTRLTVL.

The chain employs TRBV2 and TRBJ1-5; D uncertain. This CDR3 has 14 residues. The ends were cut back, 4 bases at V and 4 bases at J, with 11 bases in the middle. Germline loops: CDR1 SNHLY, CDR2 FYNNEI. CDR3 sequence: CASSGEVENQPQHF. CDR3 in DNA: TGTGCCAGCAGTGGGGAGGTCGAAAATCAGCCCCAGCATTTT.

V usage is TRBV5-1 and J usage is TRBJ1-6; D is unclear. This CDR3 has 16 amino acids. Germline values: CDR1 SGHRS, CDR2 YFSETQ. V lost 0 bases and J 6 bases, leaving 13 bases between the germline ends. The CDR3 region is CASSLGVRGINSPLHF. The CDR3 bases are TGCGCCAGCAGCTTGGGTGTCCGAGGGATTAATTCACCCCTCCACTTT.

V and J are TRBV4-2 and TRBJ1-4; the match to TRBD1 covers 8 bases. Per the germline V gene, CDR1 is LGHNA and CDR2 is YNFKEQ. Germline trimming cut 3 bases from V and 8 bases from J; bases unmatched to any gene: 8. The CDR3 loop spans 15 amino acids. The DNA of the CDR3 is TGTGCCAGCAGCCAGGGCGACAGGGGATCCGAAAAACTGTTTTTT. It yields the protein CASSQGDRGSEKLFF.

J is TRBJ2-1 and V is TRBV5-4; D remains unclear. V was cut by 7 bases and J by 8 bases, with 13 bases left in between. CDR3 size: 12 residues. Per germline, CDR1 SGHNT and CDR2 YYREEE (reference sequence). The CDR3 region has the DNA TGTGCCAGCTCCCGCTGGTCGGATGAGCAGTTCTTC. Protein sequence: CASSRWSDEQFF.